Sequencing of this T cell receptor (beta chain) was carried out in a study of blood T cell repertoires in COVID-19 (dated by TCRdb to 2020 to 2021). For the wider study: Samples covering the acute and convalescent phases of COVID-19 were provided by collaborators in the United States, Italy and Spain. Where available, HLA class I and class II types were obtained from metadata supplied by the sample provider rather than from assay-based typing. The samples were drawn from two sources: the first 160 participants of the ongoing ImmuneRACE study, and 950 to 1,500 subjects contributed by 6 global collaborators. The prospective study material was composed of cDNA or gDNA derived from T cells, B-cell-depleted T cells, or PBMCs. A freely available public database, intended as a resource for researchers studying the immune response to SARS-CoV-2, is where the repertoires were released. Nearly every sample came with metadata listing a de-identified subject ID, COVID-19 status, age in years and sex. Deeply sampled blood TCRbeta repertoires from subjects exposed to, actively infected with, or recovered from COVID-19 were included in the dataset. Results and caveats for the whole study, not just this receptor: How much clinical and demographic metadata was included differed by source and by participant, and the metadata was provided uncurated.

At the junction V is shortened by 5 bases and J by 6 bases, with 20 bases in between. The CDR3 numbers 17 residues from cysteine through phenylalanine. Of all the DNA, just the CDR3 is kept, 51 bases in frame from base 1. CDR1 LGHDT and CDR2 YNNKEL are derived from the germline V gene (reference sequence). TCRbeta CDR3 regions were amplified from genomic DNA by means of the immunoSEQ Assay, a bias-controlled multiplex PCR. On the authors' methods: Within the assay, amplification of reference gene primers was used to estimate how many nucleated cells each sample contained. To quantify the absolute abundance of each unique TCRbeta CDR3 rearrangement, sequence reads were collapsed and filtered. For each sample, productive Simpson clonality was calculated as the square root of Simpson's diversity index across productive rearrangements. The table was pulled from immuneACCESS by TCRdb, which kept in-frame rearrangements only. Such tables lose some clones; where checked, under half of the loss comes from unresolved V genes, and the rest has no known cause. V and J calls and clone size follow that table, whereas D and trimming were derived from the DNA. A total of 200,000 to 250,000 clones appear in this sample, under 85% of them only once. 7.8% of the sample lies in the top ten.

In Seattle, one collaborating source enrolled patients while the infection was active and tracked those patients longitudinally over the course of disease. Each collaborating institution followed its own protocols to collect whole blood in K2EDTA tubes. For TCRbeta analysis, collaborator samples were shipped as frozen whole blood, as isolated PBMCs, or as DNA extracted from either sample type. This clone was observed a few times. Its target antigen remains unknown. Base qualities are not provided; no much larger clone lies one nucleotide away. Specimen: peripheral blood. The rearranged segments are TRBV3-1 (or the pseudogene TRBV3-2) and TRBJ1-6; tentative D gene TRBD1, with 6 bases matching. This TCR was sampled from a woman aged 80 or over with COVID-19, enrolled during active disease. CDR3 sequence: CASSFLRAGVGNSPLHF. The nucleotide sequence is TGTGCCAGCAGCTTTCTCCGGGCAGGGGTAGGTAATTCACCCCTCCACTTT.